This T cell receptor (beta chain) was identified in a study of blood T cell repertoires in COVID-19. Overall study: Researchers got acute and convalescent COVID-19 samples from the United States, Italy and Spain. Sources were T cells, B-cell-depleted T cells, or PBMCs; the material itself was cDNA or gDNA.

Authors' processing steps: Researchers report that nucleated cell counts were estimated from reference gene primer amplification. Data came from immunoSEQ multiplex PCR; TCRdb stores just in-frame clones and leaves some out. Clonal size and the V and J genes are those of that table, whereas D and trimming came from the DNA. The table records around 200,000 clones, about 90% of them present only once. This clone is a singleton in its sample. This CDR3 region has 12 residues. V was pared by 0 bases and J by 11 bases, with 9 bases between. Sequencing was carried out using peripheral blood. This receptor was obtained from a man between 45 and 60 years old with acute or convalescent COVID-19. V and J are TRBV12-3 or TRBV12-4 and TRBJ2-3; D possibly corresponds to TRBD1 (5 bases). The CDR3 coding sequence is TGTGCCAGCAGTTTAGCCCGGCAGGGGCAGTATTTT. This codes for CASSLARQGQYF.